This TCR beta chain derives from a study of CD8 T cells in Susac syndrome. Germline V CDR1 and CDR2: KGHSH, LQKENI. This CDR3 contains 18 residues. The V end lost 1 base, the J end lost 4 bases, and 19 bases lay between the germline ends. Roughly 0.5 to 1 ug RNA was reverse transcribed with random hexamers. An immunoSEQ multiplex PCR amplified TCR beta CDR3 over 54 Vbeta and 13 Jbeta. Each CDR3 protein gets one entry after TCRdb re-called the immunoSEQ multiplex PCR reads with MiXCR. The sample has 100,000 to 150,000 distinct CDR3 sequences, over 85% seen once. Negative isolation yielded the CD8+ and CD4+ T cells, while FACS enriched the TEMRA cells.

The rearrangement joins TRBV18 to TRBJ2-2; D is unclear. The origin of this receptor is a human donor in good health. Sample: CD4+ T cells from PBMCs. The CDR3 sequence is CASSPRSPLSESTGELFF. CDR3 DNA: TGTGCCAGCTCACCACGTAGCCCTTTATCGGAGAGCACCGGGGAGCTGTTTTTT.